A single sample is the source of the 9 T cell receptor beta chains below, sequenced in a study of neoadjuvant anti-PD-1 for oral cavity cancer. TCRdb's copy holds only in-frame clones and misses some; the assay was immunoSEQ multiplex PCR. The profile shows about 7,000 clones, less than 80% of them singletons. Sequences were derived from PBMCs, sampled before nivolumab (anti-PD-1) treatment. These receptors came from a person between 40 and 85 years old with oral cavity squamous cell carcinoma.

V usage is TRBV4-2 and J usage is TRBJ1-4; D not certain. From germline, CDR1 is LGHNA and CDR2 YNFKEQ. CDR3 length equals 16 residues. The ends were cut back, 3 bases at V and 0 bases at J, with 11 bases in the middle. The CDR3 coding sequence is TGTGCCAGCAGCCATGTGACCGCAGCAACTAATGAAAAACTGTTTTTT. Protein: CASSHVTAATNEKLFF.

The CDR3 protein is CASSQERGLYNEQFF. Written as DNA, the CDR3 is TGTGCCAGCAGCCAAGAAAGGGGGCTCTACAATGAGCAGTTCTTC. The gene calls are TRBV14 and TRBJ2-1, with 7 nucleotides matching TRBD1. With 0 bases clipped from V and 3 bases from J, the junction kept 2 bases outside the gene matches. Germline V gene lookup returns CDR1 SGHDN and CDR2 FVKESK. The CDR3 spans 15 residues.

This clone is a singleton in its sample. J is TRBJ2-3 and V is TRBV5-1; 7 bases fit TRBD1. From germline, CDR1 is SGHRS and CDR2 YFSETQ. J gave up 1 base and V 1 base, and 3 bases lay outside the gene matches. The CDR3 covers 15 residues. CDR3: CASSLTGQGTDTQYF. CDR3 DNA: TGCGCCAGCAGCTTGACCGGACAGGGCACAGATACGCAGTATTTT.

The CDR3 DNA reads as TGTGCCAGCAGCTTAGGCGGACAGAAGTACCAAGAGACCCAGTACTTC. Its protein product is CASSLGGQKYQETQYF. The chain carries TRBV11-2 and TRBJ2-5; D possibly corresponds to TRBD1 (6 bases). The CDR3 length is 16 residues. CDR1 and CDR2 from the germline V gene are SGHAT and FQNNGV. The V end lost 1 base, the J end lost 0 bases, and 12 bases lay between the germline ends.

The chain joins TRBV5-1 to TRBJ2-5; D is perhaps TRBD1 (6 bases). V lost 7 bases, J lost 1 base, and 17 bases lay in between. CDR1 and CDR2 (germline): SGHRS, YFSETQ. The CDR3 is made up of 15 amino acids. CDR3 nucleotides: TGCGCCAGCCAGGGTGGCGGACAGTCCCAAGAGACCCAGTACTTC. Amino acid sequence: CASQGGGQSQETQYF.

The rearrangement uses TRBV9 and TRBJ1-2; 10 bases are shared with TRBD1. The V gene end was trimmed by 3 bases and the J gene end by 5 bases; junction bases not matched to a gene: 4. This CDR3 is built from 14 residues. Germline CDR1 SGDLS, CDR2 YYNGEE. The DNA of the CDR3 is TGTGCCAGCAGCGGTGGGACAGGGGAGTATGGCTACACCTTC. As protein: CASSGGTGEYGYTF.

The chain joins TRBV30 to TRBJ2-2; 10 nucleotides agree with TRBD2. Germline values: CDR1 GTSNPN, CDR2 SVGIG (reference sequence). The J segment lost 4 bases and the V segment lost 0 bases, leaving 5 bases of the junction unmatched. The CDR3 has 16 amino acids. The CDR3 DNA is TGTGCCTGGAGTGTAGGACTAGCGGTTACCACCGGGGAGCTGTTTTTT. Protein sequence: CAWSVGLAVTTGELFF.

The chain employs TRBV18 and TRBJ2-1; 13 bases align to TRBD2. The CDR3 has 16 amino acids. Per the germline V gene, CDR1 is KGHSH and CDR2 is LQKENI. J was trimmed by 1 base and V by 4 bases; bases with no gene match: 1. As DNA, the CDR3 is TGTGCCAGCTCACGACTAGCGGGGGGTTCCTACAATGAGCAGTTCTTC. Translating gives CASSRLAGGSYNEQFF.

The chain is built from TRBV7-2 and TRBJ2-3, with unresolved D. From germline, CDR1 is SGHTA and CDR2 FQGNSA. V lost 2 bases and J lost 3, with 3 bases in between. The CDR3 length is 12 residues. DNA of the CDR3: TGTGCCAGCAGCTTATCGACAGATACGCAGTATTTT. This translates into CASSLSTDTQYF.